The T cell receptor beta chain described here comes from a study of spatial heterogeneity in lung cancer. TCR cDNA molecules were tagged individually, and each one carried a unique molecular identifier. From the 5' RACE reads, TCRdb called clonotypes with MiXCR, one entry per CDR3 protein. This table holds around 60,000 distinct CDR3 sequences, 8.4% found once. The time point is: sample taken at primary tumor resection. Unsorted whole RNA from tumor, nontumor lung or frozen PBMC underwent sequencing. The V end was cut by 8 bases, the J end by 7 bases, with 19 bases between. Germline V gene lookup returns CDR1 KGHSH and CDR2 LQKENI. There are 14 residues in the CDR3.

J is TRBJ2-3 and V is TRBV18, with a weak D call TRBD2 (5 bases). This TCR derives from a female donor with early-stage non-small cell lung cancer. The specimen was PBMCs, collected at surgery. CDR3 protein: CASTSAPEGYTQYF. Here the CDR3 DNA reads TGTGCCAGCACCAGTGCGCCCGAGGGATATACGCAGTATTTT.